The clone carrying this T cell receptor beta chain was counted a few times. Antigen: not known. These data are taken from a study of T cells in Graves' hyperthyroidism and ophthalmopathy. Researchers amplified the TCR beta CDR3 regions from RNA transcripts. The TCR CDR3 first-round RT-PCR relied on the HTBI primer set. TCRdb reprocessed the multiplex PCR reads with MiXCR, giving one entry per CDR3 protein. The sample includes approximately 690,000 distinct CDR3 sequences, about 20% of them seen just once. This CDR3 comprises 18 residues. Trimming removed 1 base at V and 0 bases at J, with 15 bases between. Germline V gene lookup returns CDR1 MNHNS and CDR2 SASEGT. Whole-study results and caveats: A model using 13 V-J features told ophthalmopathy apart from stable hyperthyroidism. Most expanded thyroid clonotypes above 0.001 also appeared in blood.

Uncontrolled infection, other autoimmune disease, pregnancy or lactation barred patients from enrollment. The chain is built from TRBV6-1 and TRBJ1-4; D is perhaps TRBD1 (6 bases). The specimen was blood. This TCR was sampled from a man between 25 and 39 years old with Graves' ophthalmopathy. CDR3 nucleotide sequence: TGTGCCAGCAGTGAAGAGGGGGGAGGGAACGCAACTAATGAAAAACTGTTTTTT. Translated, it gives CASSEEGGGNATNEKLFF.